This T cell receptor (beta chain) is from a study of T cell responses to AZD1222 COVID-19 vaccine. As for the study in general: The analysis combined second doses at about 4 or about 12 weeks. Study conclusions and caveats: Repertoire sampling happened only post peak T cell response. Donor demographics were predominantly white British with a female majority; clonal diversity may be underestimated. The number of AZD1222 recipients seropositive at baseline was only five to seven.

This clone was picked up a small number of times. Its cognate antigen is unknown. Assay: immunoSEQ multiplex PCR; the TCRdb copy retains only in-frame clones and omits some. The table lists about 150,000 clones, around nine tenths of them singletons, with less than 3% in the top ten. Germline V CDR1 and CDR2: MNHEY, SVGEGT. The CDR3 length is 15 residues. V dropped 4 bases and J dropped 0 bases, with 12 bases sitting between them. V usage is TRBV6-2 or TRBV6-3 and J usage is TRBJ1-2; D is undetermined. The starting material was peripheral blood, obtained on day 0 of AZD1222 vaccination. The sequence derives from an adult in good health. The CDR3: CASSSRGGPNYGYTF. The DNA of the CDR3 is TGTGCCAGCAGTTCCCGGGGAGGCCCTAACTATGGCTACACCTTC.